This T cell receptor (beta chain) was recorded in a study of blood T cell repertoires in COVID-19. Authors' methods: Scientists estimated how many nucleated cells there were by amplifying reference gene primers. Libraries were prepared by immunoSEQ multiplex PCR; TCRdb keeps only in-frame clonotypes and omits some of them. The V and J calls and the clone size are those of that table, but D and trimming were determined from the DNA. In the table there are 120,000 or so clones, around 89% of which are singletons. Per germline, CDR1 MNHEY and CDR2 SMNVEV (reference sequence). There are 16 residues in the CDR3. The V and J ends lost 5 bases and 7 bases, in that order; junction bases with no gene match: 11.

The chain links TRBV27 to TRBJ2-2; TRBD2 matches at 9 bases. Sequencing was done on a sample of peripheral blood. This TCR was recovered from a human donor in a cohort sampled during active COVID-19. The CDR3, as DNA: TGTGCCAGCAGTCCCTACCCGACTAGCGGTGGCGGGGAGCTGTTTTTT. This sequence encodes CASSPYPTSGGGELFF.